The rows below give T cell receptor beta chains drawn from one sample of a study of blood T cell repertoires in COVID-19. TCRdb's table, derived via immunoSEQ multiplex PCR, lists solely in-frame clones and lacks some. The sample includes 180,000 or so clones, around 88% of them seen just once. Specimen: PBMCs or T cells enriched from blood (not recorded which). These receptors came from a man aged 40-49 years with acute COVID-19. CDR3s include the opening cysteine and the closing phenylalanine or tryptophan. A D gene is named only where the DNA matches it firmly. Not all rows give a size; the values are once, few, many and, for expanded clones, a class.

clone size	J gene	V gene	D gene	CDR3 protein	CDR3 DNA
few	TRBJ2-7	TRBV5-1	TRBD2	CASSLEASGGTTGYF	TGCGCCAGCAGCTTGGAGGCTAGCGGGGGAACTACGGGGTACTTC
NA	TRBJ1-5	TRBV24-1	TRBD1	CATSDSDRGNQPQHF	TGTGCCACCAGTGATTCCGACAGGGGGAATCAGCCCCAGCATTTT
NA	TRBJ2-1	TRBV19	NA	CASSMPAGGSYNEQFF	TGTGCCAGTAGTATGCCAGCGGGTGGCTCCTACAATGAGCAGTTCTTC
NA	TRBJ2-1	TRBV7-3	TRBD2	CASSPPGGRYNEQFF	TGTGCCAGCAGCCCCCCGGGCGGGAGATACAATGAGCAGTTCTTC
NA	TRBJ2-3	TRBV5-5	NA	CASSLAAGAGTDTQYF	TGTGCCAGCAGCTTGGCGGCAGGGGCTGGGACAGATACGCAGTATTTT
NA	TRBJ1-1	TRBV27	TRBD1	CASSPTGFNTEAFF	TGTGCCAGCAGTCCGACAGGGTTCAACACTGAAGCTTTCTTT
NA	TRBJ1-2	TRBV19	NA	CASSTQRGYTF	TGTGCCAGTAGTACCCAACGGGGCTACACCTTC
NA	TRBJ2-1	TRBV27	TRBD2	CASSPGGSSYNEQFF	TGTGCCAGCAGCCCGGGAGGCAGCTCCTACAATGAGCAGTTCTTC
once	TRBJ2-1	TRBV27	TRBD1	CASSVGTGIYNEQFF	TGTGCCAGCAGTGTCGGGACAGGGATCTACAATGAGCAGTTCTTC
NA	TRBJ2-1	TRBV7-3	TRBD2	CASSSQPSGGRFF	TGTGCCAGCAGCTCCCAACCTAGCGGGGGGCGGTTCTTC
NA	TRBJ1-1	TRBV11-2	NA	CASSLSLTEAFF	TGTGCCAGCAGCTTGAGCCTCACTGAAGCTTTCTTT
NA	TRBJ2-7	TRBV25-1	TRBD1	CASSLLPTGSEQYF	TGTGCCAGCAGTCTCCTGCCGACAGGGAGCGAGCAGTACTTC
NA	TRBJ2-3	TRBV4-1	NA	CASSQELDTQYF	TGCGCCAGCAGCCAGGAGTTAGATACGCAGTATTTT
NA	TRBJ2-1	TRBV27	TRBD1	CASSRSPTGGRYNEQFF	TGTGCCAGCAGTCGGTCCCCGACAGGGGGGCGATACAATGAGCAGTTCTTC
NA	TRBJ1-5	TRBV2	TRBD1	CASSGGTGSQPQHF	TGTGCCAGCAGTGGGGGGACAGGGTCGCAGCCCCAGCATTTT
NA	TRBJ1-6	TRBV10-3	NA	CATRDTDLSLHF	TGTGCCACCCGGGACACAGACTTGTCCCTCCACTTT
NA	TRBJ1-2	TRBV19	NA	CASRLRDSYGYTF	TGTGCCAGTCGGTTGCGCGACAGCTATGGCTACACCTTC
many	TRBJ1-5	TRBV28	TRBD1	CASDWDRVISNQPQHF	TGTGCCAGCGATTGGGACAGGGTGATCAGCAATCAGCCCCAGCATTTT
NA	TRBJ2-5	TRBV28	NA	CASRTGQGPWGTQYF	TGTGCCAGCAGGACGGGACAAGGCCCATGGGGGACCCAGTACTTC
NA	TRBJ1-1	TRBV28	NA	CASSSGSRQWETEAFF	TGTGCCAGCAGTTCTGGGTCGAGACAGTGGGAAACTGAAGCTTTCTTT
NA	TRBJ1-2	TRBV27	NA	CASSLWGGTGNYGYTF	TGTGCCAGCAGTTTATGGGGAGGGACGGGCAACTATGGCTACACCTTC
NA	TRBJ2-7	TRBV9	NA	CASSVGPAEYYEQYF	TGTGCCAGCAGCGTAGGTCCAGCGGAGTACTACGAGCAGTACTTC
NA	TRBJ2-2	TRBV7-7	NA	CASSSRVGTGELFF	TGTGCCAGCAGCTCCCGTGTCGGGACCGGGGAGCTGTTTTTT
NA	TRBJ2-7	TRBV5-8	TRBD1	CASSGGQGPHEQYF	TGTGCCAGCAGCGGGGGACAGGGCCCACACGAGCAGTACTTC
NA	TRBJ1-4	TRBV28	NA	CASSQGGSSGEKLFF	TGTGCCAGCAGTCAGGGAGGGTCAAGCGGGGAAAAACTGTTTTTT
NA	TRBJ2-2	TRBV11-2	TRBD1	CASSLEGQGVSGELFF	TGTGCCAGCAGTCTGGAGGGACAGGGAGTTTCCGGGGAGCTGTTTTTT
NA	TRBJ2-5	TRBV14	TRBD2	CASSHLSGREETQYF	TGTGCCAGCAGCCACCTCAGCGGGAGGGAGGAGACCCAGTACTTC
few	TRBJ1-2	TRBV5-5	NA	CASSADGGDPNYGYTF	TGTGCCAGCAGCGCTGACGGGGGAGACCCTAACTATGGCTACACCTTC
NA	TRBJ1-5	TRBV7-9	TRBD1	CASSWETGEGSNQPQHF	TGTGCCAGCAGCTGGGAGACAGGGGAGGGTAGCAATCAGCCCCAGCATTTT
NA	TRBJ1-2	TRBV6-6	NA	CASFFPGDGYTF	TGTGCCAGCTTCTTTCCGGGGGACGGCTACACCTTC
NA	TRBJ2-3	TRBV5-1	TRBD2	CASSLGTSGSDTQYF	TGCGCCAGCAGCCTAGGGACTAGCGGGTCAGATACGCAGTATTTT
NA	TRBJ2-5	TRBV7-7	TRBD2	CASSSRAGGAETQYF	TGTGCCAGCAGCTCTAGGGCCGGGGGGGCTGAGACCCAGTACTTC
NA	TRBJ1-5	TRBV28	NA	CASRPGLGGLPQHF	TGTGCCAGCAGACCGGGACTGGGGGGTCTCCCCCAGCATTTT
NA	TRBJ2-1	TRBV9	TRBD2	CASSVAGAGGFYNEQFF	TGTGCCAGCAGCGTAGCGGGCGCGGGAGGTTTCTACAATGAGCAGTTCTTC
NA	TRBJ1-1	TRBV18	NA	CASTAVPRDTEAFF	TGTGCCAGCACGGCCGTTCCGAGGGACACTGAAGCTTTCTTT
NA	TRBJ2-7	TRBV4-2	TRBD2	CASSQDRSGTPYEQYF	TGTGCCAGCAGCCAAGATCGAAGCGGGACCCCCTACGAGCAGTACTTC
NA	TRBJ2-5	TRBV5-1	NA	CASHQEVQETQYF	TGCGCCAGCCATCAGGAGGTCCAAGAGACCCAGTACTTC
NA	TRBJ1-3	TRBV5-1	TRBD1	CASSLGQGARSGNTIYF	TGCGCCAGCAGCTTGGGACAGGGGGCCCGCTCTGGAAACACCATATATTTT
NA	TRBJ2-3	TRBV10-3	TRBD1	CAISEARQGQGTDTQYF	TGTGCCATCAGTGAGGCCCGACAGGGACAGGGGACAGATACGCAGTATTTT
NA	TRBJ2-2	TRBV10-3	NA	CAISTGTKNTGELFF	TGTGCCATCAGCACAGGGACTAAGAACACCGGGGAGCTGTTTTTT
NA	TRBJ1-3	TRBV7-6	NA	CASSLAPGRSGNTIYF	TGTGCCAGCAGCTTAGCCCCGGGTCGATCTGGAAACACCATATATTTT
NA	TRBJ1-2	TRBV12-5	NA	CASGLEENYGYTF	TGTGCTAGTGGTTTGGAGGAGAACTATGGCTACACCTTC
once	TRBJ2-7	TRBV15	NA	CATSSRSRGEQYF	TGTGCCACCAGCAGCCGTAGTCGTGGCGAGCAGTACTTC
NA	TRBJ2-4	TRBV3-1/TRBV3-2	NA	CASSQVADIQYF	TGTGCCAGCAGCCAAGTAGCGGACATTCAGTACTTC
NA	TRBJ1-1	TRBV7-9	NA	CASSFRSGRDEAFF	TGTGCCAGCAGCTTCAGGTCGGGGCGGGATGAAGCTTTCTTT
NA	TRBJ1-6	TRBV7-8	TRBD1	CASSGDREVSPLHF	TGTGCCAGCAGCGGGGACAGGGAAGTTTCACCCCTCCACTTT
once	TRBJ1-6	TRBV5-1	NA	CASSLGSQGLDSPLHF	TGCGCCAGCAGCTTGGGGTCCCAGGGGTTGGATTCACCCCTCCACTTT
NA	TRBJ1-5	TRBV7-8	NA	CASSRGRTGDQPQHF	TGTGCCAGCAGCCGGGGCCGGACGGGAGATCAGCCCCAGCATTTT
NA	TRBJ2-7	TRBV29-1	NA	CSARTVYEQYF	TGCAGCGCCAGGACAGTCTACGAGCAGTACTTC
NA	TRBJ2-3	TRBV11-2	TRBD2	CASRDGLAGTDTQYF	TGTGCCAGCAGAGACGGACTAGCGGGAACAGATACGCAGTATTTT
NA	TRBJ2-1	TRBV7-9	TRBD1	CASSLAWGQGGGNEQFF	TGTGCCAGCAGCTTAGCGTGGGGACAGGGAGGAGGCAATGAGCAGTTCTTC
NA	TRBJ2-1	TRBV9	TRBD2	CASSVGGSGGDEQFF	TGTGCCAGCAGCGTGGGCGGGAGCGGAGGTGATGAGCAGTTCTTC
NA	TRBJ1-4	TRBV3-1/TRBV3-2	TRBD1	CASSLRGSEKLFF	TGTGCCAGCAGCCTCAGGGGGAGTGAAAAACTGTTTTTT
NA	TRBJ1-1	TRBV6-4	NA	CASSPTGDTEAFF	TGTGCCAGCAGTCCCACAGGCGACACTGAAGCTTTCTTT
NA	TRBJ2-1	TRBV4-1	TRBD2	CASSLAGAEQFF	TGCGCCAGCAGTCTAGCGGGAGCTGAGCAGTTCTTC
NA	TRBJ2-3	TRBV28	TRBD2	CASSLVRSGSKTQYF	TGTGCCAGCAGCTTAGTCCGCAGCGGGAGTAAGACGCAGTATTTT
NA	TRBJ2-5	TRBV5-1	TRBD2	CASSLVGTSGAQETQYF	TGCGCCAGCAGCTTGGTGGGGACTAGCGGGGCGCAAGAGACCCAGTACTTC